The rows below give T cell receptor beta chains drawn from one sample of a study of cytomegalovirus exposure and HLA in healthy donors. Assay: immunoSEQ multiplex PCR; the TCRdb copy retains only in-frame clones and omits some. The data hold over 150,000 clones, with 70% to 85% observed a single time. Sequencing used PBMCs. All receptors derive from a man younger than 35 in good health and CMV-seronegative. Each CDR3 is given with its conserved first and last residue. The D gene is left open where the match is weak. Clone size is shown for a subset of rows, as once, few, many or a class of expanded clone.

V gene	D gene	J gene	clone size	CDR3 DNA	CDR3 protein
TRBV5-6	-	TRBJ2-3	-	TGTGCCAGCAGCCGTGTCACAGATACGCAGTATTTT	CASSRVTDTQYF
TRBV4-2	-	TRBJ2-7	-	TGTGCCAGCAGCGTACAGGCTTCTGAACACTCCTACGAGCAGTACTTC	CASSVQASEHSYEQYF
TRBV7-2	TRBD1	TRBJ1-2	-	TGTGCCAGCAGCTCTAACCTAGGGACAGGGGTTAATGGCTACACCTTC	CASSSNLGTGVNGYTF
TRBV18	TRBD1	TRBJ2-2	once	TGTGCCAGCTCTTCGACAGGGGGCACCGGGGAGCTGTTTTTT	CASSSTGGTGELFF
TRBV28	TRBD1	TRBJ1-4	few	TGTGCCAGCAGAACCCGGGACAGGGACGCAGTGGGGGAACTGTTTTTT	CASRTRDRDAVGELFF
TRBV28	-	TRBJ1-2	-	TGTGCCAGCAGGGGGGGGACCTCAGGATATGGCTACACCTTC	CASRGGTSGYGYTF
TRBV7-9	-	TRBJ1-2	-	TGTGCCAGCAGCGACTCAACTTATGGCTACACCTTC	CASSDSTYGYTF
TRBV18	TRBD1	TRBJ1-5	-	TGTGCCAGCTCACCACTGGGACAGAAAAATCAGCCCCAGCATTTT	CASSPLGQKNQPQHF
TRBV5-8	-	TRBJ2-3	-	TGTGCCAGCAGCTCCAGGGCCACAGATACGCAGTATTTT	CASSSRATDTQYF
TRBV19	-	TRBJ2-5	-	TGTGCCAGTAGTAGCCAGGGATTGCCCAAGAGTCGGACCCAGTACTTC	CASSSQGLPKSRTQYF
TRBV15	TRBD1	TRBJ1-5	-	TGTGCCACCAGCAGCGGTGGGGACAGAGACATGCCCCAGCATTTT	CATSSGGDRDMPQHF
TRBV6-6	-	TRBJ1-5	-	TGTGCCAGCAGCTCCCCTTTTCCCGATCAGCCCCAGCATTTT	CASSSPFPDQPQHF
TRBV7-9	TRBD1	TRBJ1-4	-	TGTTCCAGCAGCTTAGGGCAACCGGGACAGCTGTTTTTT	CSSSLGQPGQLFF
TRBV29-1	-	TRBJ1-1	once	TGCAGCGTTGAAGTTCTCGCAAGCGGGATGAACACTGAAGCTTTCTTT	CSVEVLASGMNTEAFF
TRBV5-6	-	TRBJ1-2	-	TGTGCCAGCAGCTTGGTGCAGGGGAACTATGGCTACACCTTC	CASSLVQGNYGYTF
TRBV6-1	-	TRBJ2-2	-	TGTGCCAGCCACACAGGGAACACCGGGGAGCTGTTTTTT	CASHTGNTGELFF
TRBV6-4	-	TRBJ1-3	-	TGTGCCAGACACCCCTCCATCGCTGGAAACACCATATATTTT	CARHPSIAGNTIYF
TRBV5-8	-	TRBJ2-7	-	TGTGCCAGCAGAAACCTGGACATACTCTACGAGCAGTACTTC	CASRNLDILYEQYF
TRBV19	-	TRBJ1-4	-	TGTGCCAGTAGTCAAGACCGCGGAGCAACTAATGAAAAACTGTTTTTT	CASSQDRGATNEKLFF
TRBV27	TRBD1	TRBJ2-7	-	TGTGCCAGCAGTTTCGGGACAGGCACCTACGAGCAGTACTTC	CASSFGTGTYEQYF
TRBV9	-	TRBJ2-3	-	TGTGCCAGCAGCCCCAGGGAGGGCACAGATACGCAGTATTTT	CASSPREGTDTQYF
TRBV9	-	TRBJ2-1	-	TGTGCCAGCAGCGTAGGCCCGAGCGGGTACAATGAGCAGTTCTTC	CASSVGPSGYNEQFF
TRBV18	-	TRBJ1-5	-	TGTGCCAGCTCACCATCGTTAACACAAAATCAGCCCCAGCATTTT	CASSPSLTQNQPQHF
TRBV30	-	TRBJ2-3	-	TGTGCCTGGAGGTCGGTTTTTGCAGATACGCAGTATTTT	CAWRSVFADTQYF
TRBV7-2	-	TRBJ2-5	-	TGTGCCAGCACCTCTTTGTGGGGCACCCAGTACTTC	CASTSLWGTQYF
TRBV7-2	-	TRBJ1-3	-	TGTGCCAGCAGCACCTACCACAGTTTTGGAAACACCATATATTTT	CASSTYHSFGNTIYF
TRBV5-6	-	TRBJ2-7	-	TGTGCCAGCAGCTTGTTGGACGGGAGCTCCTACGAGCAGTACTTC	CASSLLDGSSYEQYF
TRBV2	-	TRBJ2-5	-	TGTGCCAGCAGTCCCGACCGAGGTCAAGAGACCCAGTACTTC	CASSPDRGQETQYF
TRBV12-5	TRBD1	TRBJ1-2	-	TGTGCTAGTGGTCCCCCCGGGACAGGGGGCTTGAGCTATGGCTACACCTTC	CASGPPGTGGLSYGYTF
TRBV7-2	-	TRBJ1-1	-	TGTGCCAGCAGCTCCCCGCCCAGGAACACTGAAGCTTTCTTT	CASSSPPRNTEAFF
TRBV29-1	TRBD1	TRBJ2-5	-	TGCAGCGTTCCTAGGGGGCGAGGTGAGCAGTACTTC	CSVPRGRGEQYF
TRBV7-7	-	TRBJ2-1	-	TGTGCTAGCAGCTTAGGGGGGGGAGGGAATGAGCAGTTCTTC	CASSLGGGGNEQFF
TRBV5-1	-	TRBJ2-1	-	TGCGCCAGCAGCCCTAGCGTGAGTTTGGGCAATGAGCAGTTCTTC	CASSPSVSLGNEQFF
TRBV6-1	-	TRBJ2-2	-	TGTGCCAGCAGACAGGGATCCACGGAGCTGTTTTTT	CASRQGSTELFF
TRBV5-1	TRBD1	TRBJ1-2	once	TGCGCCAGCAGCCCAGGGACAGCTTTGACTGGCTACACCTTC	CASSPGTALTGYTF
TRBV5-1	TRBD1	TRBJ1-2	-	TGCGCCAGCAGCTTGGTGCCGGGACAGGGTGGTGGCTACACCTTC	CASSLVPGQGGGYTF
TRBV7-2	TRBD2	TRBJ2-7	-	TGTGCCAGCAGCTTAATGGCTAGCGGGAGTGCGTACGAGCAGTACTTC	CASSLMASGSAYEQYF
TRBV9	TRBD1	TRBJ2-2	-	TGTGCCAGCAGCCAATTTAAAGACAGGGGGGTTCTGTTTTTT	CASSQFKDRGVLFF
TRBV7-6	TRBD1	TRBJ1-4	-	TGTGCCAGCAGCAGACAGGGAATAAACGAAAAACTGTTTTTT	CASSRQGINEKLFF
TRBV5-1	TRBD2	TRBJ2-1	-	TGCGCCAGCAGCTTGATCGGGGGGGTAACCCATGAGCAGTTCTTC	CASSLIGGVTHEQFF
TRBV7-8	TRBD1	TRBJ2-7	-	TGTGCCAGCAGGCCTCAGGGGGCGTCCTACGAGCAGTACTTC	CASRPQGASYEQYF
TRBV6-5	TRBD2	TRBJ2-1	-	TGTGCCAGCAGGGCCGGGACTACCAACAATGAGCAGTTCTTC	CASRAGTTNNEQFF
TRBV10-2	-	TRBJ1-1	few	TGCGCCAGCAGTGAGTCCCGGTCGGACACTGAAGCTTTCTTT	CASSESRSDTEAFF
TRBV28	TRBD1	TRBJ1-2	-	TGTGCCAGCAGTCCGGGGACAGTCTCCACGGTCCATGGCTACACCTTC	CASSPGTVSTVHGYTF
TRBV7-7	TRBD2	TRBJ2-7	-	TGTGCTAGCAGCCCACGGACTAGCGGGGGGCCCGGGGGATACGAGCAGTACTTC	CASSPRTSGGPGGYEQYF
TRBV4-2	-	TRBJ1-1	-	TGTGCCAGCAGCCAAGACAGGGTATCATCTAGGGACACTGAAGCTTTCTTT	CASSQDRVSSRDTEAFF
TRBV28	TRBD1	TRBJ2-7	-	TGTGCCAGCAGTCCCGGGACAGGGATTGCGTACGAGCAGTACTTC	CASSPGTGIAYEQYF
TRBV6-6	-	TRBJ1-6	once	TGTGCCAGCAGTTACCGGGGTGATGGTTCACCCCTCCACTTT	CASSYRGDGSPLHF
TRBV5-6	TRBD2	TRBJ2-7	-	TGTGCCAGCAGCCTTAGCGGGGGCCTCAACGAGCAGTACTTC	CASSLSGGLNEQYF
TRBV28	-	TRBJ1-2	-	TGTGCCAGCATACAAACCGGACAGCACTACTATGGCTACACCTTC	CASIQTGQHYYGYTF
TRBV5-1	TRBD1	TRBJ1-2	-	TGCGCCAGCAGCCCCCGGGGACAGCTCTATGGCTACACCTTC	CASSPRGQLYGYTF
TRBV19	-	TRBJ1-1	-	TGTGCCAGTAGTTCGGGGAACACTGAAGCTTTCTTT	CASSSGNTEAFF
TRBV7-6	-	TRBJ2-5	once	TGTGCCAGCAGCTTATCCCCCAAGACCCAGTACTTC	CASSLSPKTQYF
TRBV29-1	-	TRBJ1-1	-	TGCAGCGTTGTCGGGGGGATCACTGAAGCTTTCTTT	CSVVGGITEAFF
TRBV13	TRBD1	TRBJ1-1	-	TGTGCCAGCAGCTTCGGACAGGCCCACACTGAAGCTTTCTTT	CASSFGQAHTEAFF